One sample yielded the 4 T cell receptor beta chains listed below, sequenced in a study of blood T cells in healthy people across ages. Combining a sample-barcoded 5' primer with a J-beta primer mix, a second PCR ran for roughly 7 to 11 cycles. From the 5' RACE reads, TCRdb called clonotypes with MiXCR, one entry per CDR3 protein. The sample lists fewer than 900,000 distinct CDR3 sequences; about 36% were seen once. Specimen: blood. Source of these receptors: a man aged 18 to 30 in good health.

The rearrangement joins TRBV3-1 to TRBJ2-5; D tentatively reads TRBD1 or TRBD2 (5 bases each). The CDR3 has 16 amino acids. CDR1 and CDR2 (germline): LGHDT, YNNKEL (reference sequence). Trimming removed 0 bases at V and 7 bases at J, with 18 bases between. CDR3 bases: TGTGCCAGCAGCCAAGATCTTGAGGACTTGGGGCGGACCCAGTACTTC. Translated: CASSQDLEDLGRTQYF.

This clonotype was recorded a few times. This chain links TRBV9 with TRBJ2-6; a possible D gene is TRBD1 (6 bases). From germline, CDR1 is SGDLS and CDR2 YYNGEE. Trimming left V 0 bases short and J 0 bases short, with 13 bases between. The CDR3 is 18 residues long. The CDR3 DNA reads as TGTGCCAGCAGCGTAGGGCAGGGGCCCATCTCTGGGGCCAACGTCCTGACTTTC. Translation: CASSVGQGPISGANVLTF.

In this sample, this clonotype turned up a few times. Germline is not matched at one junction end, which may reflect a read error. The chain recombines TRBV12-3 or TRBV12-4 with TRBJ2-3; a possible D gene is TRBD2 (5 bases). The CDR3 covers 14 residues. The CDR3 protein is CASSFMRVEDAQYF. The DNA for the CDR3 is TGTGCCAGCAGTTTTATGCGGGTGGAAGATGCGCAGTATTTT.

The sample holds many counts of this clonotype. The genes are TRBV6-5 and TRBJ1-2; 9 bases are a match to TRBD1. This CDR3 is built from 15 residues. Unmatched junction bases numbered 10, after V lost 4 bases and J lost 7 bases. In germline, CDR1 is MNHEY, CDR2 SVGAGI. The CDR3 loop is CASSSTPGQGSGYTF. CDR3 DNA sequence: TGTGCCAGCAGTTCTACACCGGGACAGGGAAGTGGCTACACCTTC.